This TCR beta chain was retrieved from a study of Graves' ophthalmopathy and Graves' hyperthyroidism. Findings of the study overall: A model of 13 signatures distinguished ophthalmopathy from stable hyperthyroidism at 87.88% sensitivity and nearly 82% specificity.

RNA transcripts provided the template for amplifying TCR beta CDR3 regions. HTBI primers primed a first-round RT-PCR, and a second-round multiplex PCR followed. TCRdb re-called the multiplex PCR reads with MiXCR, one entry per CDR3 protein. Of 500,000 to 600,000 distinct CDR3 sequences in the sample, 35% to 45% were seen once. Trimming stripped 3 bases from V and 0 bases from J, with 11 bases between. Germline V lookup: CDR1 SEHNR, CDR2 FQNEAQ (reference sequence). CDR3 length equals 15 residues. This clonotype was observed many times. What it binds is not known. The sequence derives from an adult man with Graves' hyperthyroidism. The source material was peripheral blood or thyroid tissue (not recorded which). This rearrangement joins TRBV7-9 to TRBJ1-2; D ambiguous. The DNA for the CDR3 is TGTGCCAGCAGCTTCGTCGGAGAAACTAACTATGGCTACACCTTC. Translating it yields CASSFVGETNYGYTF.